Each of the 10 T cell receptor delta chains below was sequenced from the same sample in a study of γδ T cells in repeated Plasmodium falciparum infection. Flow sorting of PBMC yielded separate Vgamma9/Vdelta2+ and Vdelta2-negative gammadelta T cell populations for bulk repertoire analysis. TCRdb redid the clone calls on the multiplex PCR reads with CATT. The sample consists of 50,000 to 60,000 delta-chain clones, roughly 2% of them appearing once. Sequenced: gamma-delta T cells from blood. Receptor source: a pool of human donors (malaria-infected and uninfected, not separated).

Details on this clone: TCRdb's listed protein matches a much larger clone and diverges from this DNA's translation at residue 21, likely through a read error; the protein shown comes from the DNA. TRDV1 is the V gene, and the J gene was not called; the table's D gene call, TRDD3, was not cross checked with the DNA. This CDR3 spans 23 amino acids. From germline, CDR1 is TSWWSYY and CDR2 QGS. The CDR3 reads CALGEQVFLSFPLGDRCTDKFIF. The CDR3 DNA reads TGTGCTCTTGGGGAACAAGTTTTCCTTTCATTTCCACTGGGGGACCGTTGCACCGATAAATTCATCTTT.

On this clone itself: It is likely a read error: a sequence one base away is far more abundant. Other DNA sequences of this sample code for an identical CDR3. The chain combines TRDV1 with TRDJ1, with TRDD2 matching over 9 bases. The CDR3 spans 23 residues. Germline-derived CDR1 and CDR2 are TSWWSYY and QGS. The DNA for the CDR3 is TGTGCTCTTGGGGAACCCCATCACCTTCCTACAAGTACTGGTCGAAAATACACCGATAAGCTCATCTTT. This codes for CALGEPHHLPTSTGRKYTDKLIF.

This clone appeared a few times. The chain combines TRDV1 with TRDJ1; D possibly corresponds to TRDD1 (5 bases). The J gene, not given by TCRdb, was assigned here from a germline match of the nucleotide sequence. Looked up from germline, CDR1 is TSWWSYY and CDR2 is QGS. This CDR3 is 19 amino acids long. V dropped 0 bases and J dropped 6 bases, with 26 bases sitting between them. CDR3 DNA sequence: TGTGCTCTTGGGGAACTTGGTGACTACCCACTTAATAGGCTACATAAACTCATCTTT. Translating it yields CALGELGDYPLNRLHKLIF.

In the case of this clone: It is likely a read error: a sequence one base away is far more abundant. This CDR3 is also generated by other DNA sequences in the sample. The V gene is listed as TRDV1; no J gene was called; TRDD3 is the table's D call and was not checked against the DNA. Germline assignment: CDR1 TSWWSYY and CDR2 QGS. The CDR3 covers 15 residues. The DNA of the CDR3 is TGTGCTCTTGGGGTTACTCCCGGGGGCGGCGGTAAGCTCATCTTT. Its translation: CALGVTPGGGGKLIF.

This clone was counted many times. This DNA translates differently at residue 13 from the TCRdb protein, which is that of a much larger clone; a read error is likely, and the protein shown is the DNA's own translation. The chain carries TRDV1 and TRDJ1; 8 bases map to TRDD2. The CDR3 consists of 14 residues. Germline values: CDR1 TSWWSYY, CDR2 QGS. CDR3: CALGILPTEGKLTF. CDR3 DNA sequence: TGTGCTCTTGGGATTCTTCCTACAGAGGGTAAACTCACCTTT.

This clone was seen many times. TCRdb attributes to this sequence the protein of a much larger clone, which differs from the DNA translation at residue 7; a read error is likely, and the protein displayed is translated from the DNA. Other DNA sequences in the same sample also yield this CDR3. The V gene is TRDV2, the J gene TRDJ1; TRDD3 matches 7 bases. Germline assignment: CDR1 GEAIGNYY and CDR2 EKD. This CDR3 has 18 amino acids. Trimming took 0 bases from V and 0 from J; bases not matched to a gene: 12. The CDR3 DNA reads TGTGCCTGTGACACCCTAAGAACTGGGGAACAGTACACCGATAAACTCATCTTT. It yields the protein CACDTLRTGEQYTDKLIF.

As concerns this clone: This is likely an artifact of a read error, given a far larger clone one base away. V and J are TRDV1 and TRDJ1; a possible D gene is TRDD3 (5 bases). The J gene, absent from TCRdb, was called here by matching the DNA to germline. In germline, CDR1 is TSWWSYY, CDR2 QGS. The CDR3 is 16 amino acids. DNA of the CDR3: TGTGCTCTCGGGGAATCTACTTATTCGCACCCCGATAAACTCATCTTT. Translating gives CALGESTYSHPDKLIF.

There are many counts of this clone. A single base separates this from a much larger clone, so it may be a read error. The sample contains more than one DNA sequence encoding this CDR3. V usage is TRDV1 and J usage is TRDJ1, with 11 bases aligning to TRDD3. TCRdb offers no J gene call, so here the DNA was matched to germline to obtain one. The junction had 14 bases not matched to a gene; V was cut back by 0 bases and J by 2 bases. This CDR3 comprises 20 residues. Germline values: CDR1 TSWWSYY, CDR2 QGS. The CDR3: CALGELLPNWGIARTDKLIF. Here the CDR3 DNA reads TGTGCTCTTGGGGAACTACTGCCCAACTGGGGGATAGCAAGAACCGATAAACTCATCTTT.

This clone is labeled as medium-sized (0.01 to 0.1%). Distinct nucleotide sequences in the sample also encode this CDR3. The chain employs TRDV3 and TRDJ1, with a tentative D call TRDD3 (10 bases). V lost 4 bases, J lost 0 bases, and 33 bases lay in between. This CDR3 is built from 20 residues. Germline CDR1 and CDR2: TVYSNPD and GDNSRS (reference sequence). The chain's CDR3 is CASSPSYDTFTGGYTDKLIF. CDR3 nucleotide sequence: TGTGCCTCTAGCCCTTCCTACGATACGTTTACTGGGGGATACACCGATAAACTCATCTTT.

This clone has more than one count but fewer than ten. TCRdb assigns this DNA the protein of a much larger clone, which departs from its translation at residue 10; this likely reflects a read error, and the protein shown comes from translating the DNA. The genes are TRDV1 and TRDJ1; 8 bases are shared with TRDD3. TCRdb lists no J gene, so it was determined here by aligning the DNA to germline. There are 21 residues in the CDR3. The trim removed 0 bases at V and 1 base at J, leaving 19 bases unmatched. CDR1 is TSWWSYY, CDR2 QGS, per germline. The CDR3 loop is CALGELRCCAGGTGRTDKLIF. The CDR3 region has the DNA TGTGCTCTTGGGGAACTAAGGTGTTGCGCTGGGGGAACGGGGCGCACCGATAAACTCATCTTT.